This TCR beta chain comes out of a study of OX40 agonist ivuxolimab in advanced cancers. Unmatched junction bases numbered 4, after V lost 2 bases and J lost 1 base. The V gene's germline CDR1 is KGHSH and CDR2 LQKENI. The CDR3 spans 16 residues. The method was immunoSEQ multiplex PCR; TCRdb's version includes in-frame clones alone and lacks a portion of them. The table has roughly 70,000 clones, about 90% seen once. The V call is TRBV18, the J call TRBJ2-5; TRBD2 matches at 10 bases. The sequence was collected from an adult with an advanced solid tumor such as melanoma, head and neck, liver or kidney cancer. The sample here was CD4+ or CD8+ T cells sorted from blood, taken in a trial of the OX40 agonist ivuxolimab. CDR3: CASSPLAGGLQETQYF. The CDR3 DNA is TGTGCCAGCTCACCATTAGCGGGAGGCCTCCAAGAGACCCAGTACTTC.